This TCR beta chain was obtained from a study of cytomegalovirus exposure and HLA in healthy donors (dated by TCRdb to 2016 to 2017). As for the study more broadly: The 500 to 800 repertoires of the first cohort and the 120 or so validation repertoires were produced on the same platform, according to a later analysis. High-throughput TCR immunosequencing, statistical association of individual TCRs with disease status, and machine learning were combined to predict cytomegalovirus infection status. Along with the roughly 700-subject first cohort, a separate validation cohort of around 120 different subjects was used. The aim of the study was to test whether cataloging public T cell receptors could identify signatures of past pathogen exposure.

The CDR3 numbers 14 residues from cysteine through phenylalanine. Just CDR3 DNA is preserved here, 42 bases in frame from base 1. Looking up the germline V gene yields CDR1 MDHEN and CDR2 SYDVKM. Trimming leaves V shorter by 1 base and J shorter by 4 bases, with the junction holding 3 bases beyond the gene matches. The library was produced with the immunoSEQ multiplex PCR assay. For the original study's pipeline: To diagnose cytomegalovirus status from the catalog of TCR beta chain sequences, a statistical classification framework was built. TCRdb obtained this table from immuneACCESS and retained in-frame rearrangements with V and J assigned. These tables miss some clones; where compared with another copy, unresolved V genes account for less than half of the shortfall, and the remainder is unexplained. Clone size and the V and J calls come from that table; the DNA yielded D and trimming. Here the sample has about 280,000 clones; approximately 88% occur a single time. 0.92% of the sample lies in the top ten.

The full study reports these points: A few of the identified cytomegalovirus-associated TCR beta chains were confirmed in vitro to be specific for cytomegalovirus antigens. The study gave a list of 150 to 200 TCR beta chains associated with cytomegalovirus. Subsequent analysis determined that TCRs grouped into clusters in the first cohort also showed a tendency toward co-occurrence across the roughly 130 validation repertoires, and approximately 94% of cluster scores exceeded 0. Cytomegalovirus status was reported to be diagnosed by the classifier with high specificity and sensitivity in both the original and validation cohorts. Most TCR sequences were seen in very few donors, while some public TCRs were found in many individuals. A later analysis lacked HLA typing for the validation cohort, so it scored co-occurrence in that cohort across all 110 or so repertoires. The authors suggested that the approach could potentially be extended to other disease states and immunological phenotypes.

The donors belonged to the validation cohort of about 110 subjects, which was separate from the approximately 660-subject first cohort. Of note for this clone: It lacks a known antigen. No base quality values were provided; no much bigger clone lies one nucleotide off.

The sequence came from a woman aged 18 to 35 in good health and CMV-seronegative. The sequence links TRBV28 to TRBJ2-7; the junction holds 8 bases that match TRBD2. Specimen: PBMCs. The bases read TGTGCCAGCAGTTTATATTCTAGCGGGTACGAGCAGTACTTC. Its translation is CASSLYSSGYEQYF.